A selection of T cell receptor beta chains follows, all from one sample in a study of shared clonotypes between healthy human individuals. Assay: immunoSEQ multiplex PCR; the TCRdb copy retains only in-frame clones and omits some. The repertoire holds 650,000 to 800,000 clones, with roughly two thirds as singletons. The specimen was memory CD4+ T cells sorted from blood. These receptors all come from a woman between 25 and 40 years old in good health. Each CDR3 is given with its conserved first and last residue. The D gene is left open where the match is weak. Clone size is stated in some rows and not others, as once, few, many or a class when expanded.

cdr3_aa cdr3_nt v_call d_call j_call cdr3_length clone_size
CASSELAGSYNEQFF TGTGCCAGCAGTGAACTAGCGGGATCCTACAATGAGCAGTTCTTC TRBV28 TRBD2 TRBJ2-1 15 NA
CASSLLQETQYF TGTGCCAGCAGCCTACTCCAAGAGACCCAGTACTTC TRBV5-5 NA TRBJ2-5 12 few
CASSLSAGQGSGYTF TGCGCCAGCAGCTTAAGCGCGGGACAGGGATCTGGCTACACCTTC TRBV5-1 TRBD1 TRBJ1-2 15 NA
CASSLRLNEKLFF TGTGCCAGCAGCTTAAGGCTCAATGAAAAACTGTTTTTT TRBV7-8 NA TRBJ1-4 13 NA
CASSEGGLGYEQYF TGCGCCAGCAGTGAAGGGGGCCTCGGCTACGAGCAGTACTTC TRBV10-1 TRBD1 TRBJ2-7 14 few
CASSFRPGQGREQFF TGTGCCAGCAGCTTTCGTCCCGGACAGGGGCGTGAGCAGTTCTTC TRBV7-9 TRBD1 TRBJ2-1 15 NA
CASSSPQRRVTTGNTIYF TGTGCCAGCAGCTCCCCGCAGAGGCGGGTCACCACCGGAAACACCATATATTTT TRBV7-9 NA TRBJ1-3 18 many
CASSLRQGVGDTQYF TGCGCCAGCAGCTTGAGACAGGGGGTCGGGGATACGCAGTATTTT TRBV5-1 TRBD1 TRBJ2-3 15 NA
CASSQFDNFGEQYF TGCGCCAGCAGCCAATTTGACAACTTCGGCGAGCAGTACTTC TRBV4-1 NA TRBJ2-7 14 NA
CASSLGAARGETQYF TGCGCCAGCAGCTTGGGTGCAGCGCGAGGAGAGACCCAGTACTTC TRBV5-1 NA TRBJ2-5 15 NA
CASSMGHGNEKLFF TGTGCCAGCAGCATGGGACACGGGAATGAAAAACTGTTTTTT TRBV7-2 NA TRBJ1-4 14 NA
CASSQTAAGELFF TGTGCCAGCAGCCAAACAGCCGCGGGGGAGCTGTTTTTT TRBV4-2 NA TRBJ2-2 13 NA
CASSRDKIYEQYF TGCGCCAGCAGTCGGGACAAAATTTACGAGCAGTACTTC TRBV23-1 NA TRBJ2-7 13 NA
CASSFLGQSSYNEQFF TGTGCCAGCAGCTTCCTAGGACAGAGCTCCTACAATGAGCAGTTCTTC TRBV7-6 NA TRBJ2-1 16 once
CASSPFPPGVDEQFF TGTGCCAGCTCACCATTTCCGCCGGGGGTTGATGAGCAGTTCTTC TRBV18 NA TRBJ2-1 15 NA
CASTVGLQGWLGNEQFF TGTGCCAGTACCGTGGGCTTACAGGGTTGGTTGGGCAATGAGCAGTTCTTC TRBV19 NA TRBJ2-1 17 NA
CASTQGYSGANVLTF TGTGCCAGCACCCAAGGGTACTCTGGGGCCAACGTCCTGACTTTC TRBV6-1 NA TRBJ2-6 15 NA
CASSPPGLPNTGELFF TGTGCCAGCTCACCCCCGGGACTACCTAACACCGGGGAGCTGTTTTTT TRBV18 TRBD2 TRBJ2-2 16 NA
CASSQEVFLGLFF TGCGCCAGCAGCCAAGAAGTTTTCCTTGGACTGTTTTTT TRBV4-1 NA TRBJ1-4 13 NA
CASSREGQQETQYF TGCGCCAGCAGCAGGGAGGGGCAACAAGAGACCCAGTACTTC TRBV5-1 TRBD2 TRBJ2-5 14 NA